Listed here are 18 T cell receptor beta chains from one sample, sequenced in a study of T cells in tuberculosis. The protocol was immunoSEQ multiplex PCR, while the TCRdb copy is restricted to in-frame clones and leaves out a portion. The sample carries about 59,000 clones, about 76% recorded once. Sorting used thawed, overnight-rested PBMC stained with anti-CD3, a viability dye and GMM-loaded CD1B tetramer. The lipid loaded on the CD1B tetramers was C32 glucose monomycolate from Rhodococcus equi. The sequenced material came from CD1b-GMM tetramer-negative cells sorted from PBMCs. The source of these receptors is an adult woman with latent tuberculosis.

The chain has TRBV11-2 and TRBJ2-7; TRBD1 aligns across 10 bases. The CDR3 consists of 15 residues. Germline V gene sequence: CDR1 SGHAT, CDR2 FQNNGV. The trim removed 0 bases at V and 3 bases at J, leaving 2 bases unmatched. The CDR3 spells CASSLEGTGVYEQYF. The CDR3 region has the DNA TGTGCCAGCAGCTTAGAGGGGACAGGGGTCTACGAGCAGTACTTC.

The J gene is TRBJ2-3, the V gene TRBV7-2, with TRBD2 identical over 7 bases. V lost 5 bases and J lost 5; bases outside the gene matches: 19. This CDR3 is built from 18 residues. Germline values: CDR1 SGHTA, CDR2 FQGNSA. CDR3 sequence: CASSPSIMTSRARDTQYF. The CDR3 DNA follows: TGTGCCAGCAGCCCTTCAATTATGACTAGCCGTGCAAGAGATACGCAGTATTTT.

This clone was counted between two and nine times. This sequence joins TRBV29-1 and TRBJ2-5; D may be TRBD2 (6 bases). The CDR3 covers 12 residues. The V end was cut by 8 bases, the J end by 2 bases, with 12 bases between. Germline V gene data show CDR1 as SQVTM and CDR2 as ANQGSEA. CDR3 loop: CSTGTFQETQYF. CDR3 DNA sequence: TGCAGCACTGGGACTTTTCAAGAGACCCAGTACTTC.

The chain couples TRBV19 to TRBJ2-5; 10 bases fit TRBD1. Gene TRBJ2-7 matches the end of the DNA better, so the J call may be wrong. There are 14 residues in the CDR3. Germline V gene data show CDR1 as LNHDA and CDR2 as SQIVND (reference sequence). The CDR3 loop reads CASNGQGGSYEQYF. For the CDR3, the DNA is TGTGCCAGTAATGGACAGGGGGGTTCCTACGAGCAGTACTTC.

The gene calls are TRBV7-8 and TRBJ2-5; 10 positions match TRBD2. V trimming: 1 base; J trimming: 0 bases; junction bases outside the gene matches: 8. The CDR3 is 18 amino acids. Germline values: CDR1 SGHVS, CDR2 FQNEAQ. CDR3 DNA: TGTGCCAGCAGCTTAGTCCCAGCGGGGGGGCTGTACCAAGAGACCCAGTACTTC. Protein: CASSLVPAGGLYQETQYF. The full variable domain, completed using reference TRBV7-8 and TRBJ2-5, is GAGVSQSPRYKVAKRGQDVALRCDPISGHVSLFWYQQALGQGPEFLTYFQNEAQLDKSGLPSDRFFAERPEGSVSTLKIQRTQQEDSAVYLCASSLVPAGGLYQETQYFGPGTRLLVL.

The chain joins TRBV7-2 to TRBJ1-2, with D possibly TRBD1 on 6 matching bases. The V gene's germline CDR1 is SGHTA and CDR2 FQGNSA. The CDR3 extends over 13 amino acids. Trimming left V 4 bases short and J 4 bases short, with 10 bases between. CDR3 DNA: TGTGCCAGCAGCTCAACAGGGCCCTATGGCTACACCTTC. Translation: CASSSTGPYGYTF.

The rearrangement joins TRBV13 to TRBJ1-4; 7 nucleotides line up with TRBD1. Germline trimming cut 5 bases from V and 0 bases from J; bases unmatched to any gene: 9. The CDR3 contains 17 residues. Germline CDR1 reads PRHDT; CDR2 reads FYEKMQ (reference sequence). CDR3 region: CASSNRGEGATNEKLFF. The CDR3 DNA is TGTGCCAGCAGCAACAGGGGCGAGGGGGCAACTAATGAAAAACTGTTTTTT.

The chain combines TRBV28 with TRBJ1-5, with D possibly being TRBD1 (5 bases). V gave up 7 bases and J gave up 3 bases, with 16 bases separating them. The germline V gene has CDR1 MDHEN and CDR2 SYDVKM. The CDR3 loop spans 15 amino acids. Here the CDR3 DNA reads TGTGCCAGCATCCCCACGGGAGGGGTCAATCAGCCCCAGCATTTT. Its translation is CASIPTGGVNQPQHF.

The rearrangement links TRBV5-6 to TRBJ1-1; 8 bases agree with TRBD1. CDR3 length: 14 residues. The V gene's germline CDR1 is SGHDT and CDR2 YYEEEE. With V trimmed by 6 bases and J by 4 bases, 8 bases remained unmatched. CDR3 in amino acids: CASKRGRGLTEAFF. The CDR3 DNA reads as TGTGCCAGCAAGCGGGGCAGGGGGCTCACTGAAGCTTTCTTT.

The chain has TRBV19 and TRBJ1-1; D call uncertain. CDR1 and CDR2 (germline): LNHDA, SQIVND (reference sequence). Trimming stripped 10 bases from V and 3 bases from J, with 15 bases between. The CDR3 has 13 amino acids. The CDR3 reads CATSQVIDTEAFF. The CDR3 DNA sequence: TGTGCCACCAGTCAGGTGATAGACACTGAAGCTTTCTTT.

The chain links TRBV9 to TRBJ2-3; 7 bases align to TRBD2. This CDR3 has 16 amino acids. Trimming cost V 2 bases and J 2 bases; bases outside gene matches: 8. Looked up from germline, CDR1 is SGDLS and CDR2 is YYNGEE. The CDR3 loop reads CASSVSPSGTTDTQYF. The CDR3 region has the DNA TGTGCCAGCAGCGTTTCCCCCAGCGGGACCACAGATACGCAGTATTTT. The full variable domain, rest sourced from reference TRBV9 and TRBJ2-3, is DSGVTQTPKHLITATGQRVTLRCSPRSGDLSVYWYQQSLDQGLQFLIQYYNGEERAKGNILERFSAQQFPDLHSELNLSSLELGDSALYFCASSVSPSGTTDTQYFGPGTRLTVL.

DNA of the CDR3: TGCAGTGCTGAGGATAATGAGCAGTTCTTC. The encoded protein is CSAEDNEQFF. V is TRBV20-1 and J is TRBJ2-1; D call uncertain. This CDR3 has 10 amino acids. Germline-derived CDR1 and CDR2 are DFQATT and SNEGSKA (reference sequence). The V end was cut by 5 bases, the J end by 7 bases, with 6 bases between.

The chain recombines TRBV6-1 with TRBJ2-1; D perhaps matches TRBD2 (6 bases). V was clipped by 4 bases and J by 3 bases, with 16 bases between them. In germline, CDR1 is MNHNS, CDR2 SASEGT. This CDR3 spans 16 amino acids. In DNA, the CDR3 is TGTGCCAGCAGTGGCTCACGGACGACTAGCTACAATGAGCAGTTCTTC. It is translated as CASSGSRTTSYNEQFF.

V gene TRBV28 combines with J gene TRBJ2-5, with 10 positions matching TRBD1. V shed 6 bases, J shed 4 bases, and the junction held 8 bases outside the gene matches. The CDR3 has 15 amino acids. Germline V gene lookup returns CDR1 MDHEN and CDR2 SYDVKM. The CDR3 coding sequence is TGTGCCAGCAGCCCGGGACAGGGGCTTTCAGAGACCCAGTACTTC. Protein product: CASSPGQGLSETQYF.

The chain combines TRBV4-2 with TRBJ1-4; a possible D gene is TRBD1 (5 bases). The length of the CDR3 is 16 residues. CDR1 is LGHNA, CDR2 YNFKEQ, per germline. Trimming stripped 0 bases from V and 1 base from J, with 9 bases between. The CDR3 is CASSQDGQGTNEKLFF. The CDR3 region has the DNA TGTGCCAGCAGCCAAGATGGGCAGGGAACTAATGAAAAACTGTTTTTT.

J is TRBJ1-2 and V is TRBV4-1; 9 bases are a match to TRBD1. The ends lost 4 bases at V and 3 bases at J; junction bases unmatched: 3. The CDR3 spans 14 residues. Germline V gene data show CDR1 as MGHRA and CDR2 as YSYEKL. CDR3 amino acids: CASSRRDRDYGYTF. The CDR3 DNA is TGCGCCAGCAGCCGCAGGGACAGGGACTATGGCTACACCTTC.

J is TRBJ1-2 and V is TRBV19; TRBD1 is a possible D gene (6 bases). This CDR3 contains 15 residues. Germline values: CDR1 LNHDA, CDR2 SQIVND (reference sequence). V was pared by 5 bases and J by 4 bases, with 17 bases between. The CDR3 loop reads CASSYGDRFFYGYTF. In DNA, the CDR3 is TGTGCCAGTAGTTACGGTGACAGGTTCTTCTATGGCTACACCTTC.

This CDR3 reads CATSRDPQGADTQYF. Here the CDR3 DNA reads TGTGCCACCAGCAGAGATCCACAGGGGGCAGATACGCAGTATTTT. The rearrangement joins TRBV15 to TRBJ2-3; TRBD1 matches 8 bases. Germline V gene sequence: CDR1 LNHNV, CDR2 YYDKDF (reference sequence). J lost 4 bases, V lost 0 bases, and 3 bases had no gene match. The CDR3 runs to 15 residues.